The clone carrying this TCR beta chain was found once. Its specificity is unknown. In germline, CDR1 is SEHNR, CDR2 FQNEAQ (reference sequence). There are 15 residues in the CDR3. V was shortened by 5 bases and J by 0 bases, with 13 bases between the two germline ends. These data originate in a study of shared clonotypes between healthy human individuals. Study summary: The composition of the donors was two women and a few men aged 18 to 49. The study, taken as a whole, reports: Sampling included only blood; tissue repertoires likely differ.

A 200 ng quantity of DNA, tens of thousands of T cell genomes, went into the sorted-subset replicate PCRs. TCRdb's copy holds only in-frame clones and misses some; the assay was immunoSEQ multiplex PCR. In the table there are 150,000 to 200,000 clones, over 85% of which are singletons. The clonotype was recovered from a woman in her thirties in good health. The V call is TRBV7-9, the J call TRBJ2-5; D gene uncertain. The sample taken for sequencing was naive CD4+ T cells sorted from blood. Subset in this sample: CD45RA+ positively selected. In DNA form, the CDR3 reads TGTGCCAGCAGCCGCTGGAAGGAGTACCAAGAGACCCAGTACTTC. Residues: CASSRWKEYQETQYF.